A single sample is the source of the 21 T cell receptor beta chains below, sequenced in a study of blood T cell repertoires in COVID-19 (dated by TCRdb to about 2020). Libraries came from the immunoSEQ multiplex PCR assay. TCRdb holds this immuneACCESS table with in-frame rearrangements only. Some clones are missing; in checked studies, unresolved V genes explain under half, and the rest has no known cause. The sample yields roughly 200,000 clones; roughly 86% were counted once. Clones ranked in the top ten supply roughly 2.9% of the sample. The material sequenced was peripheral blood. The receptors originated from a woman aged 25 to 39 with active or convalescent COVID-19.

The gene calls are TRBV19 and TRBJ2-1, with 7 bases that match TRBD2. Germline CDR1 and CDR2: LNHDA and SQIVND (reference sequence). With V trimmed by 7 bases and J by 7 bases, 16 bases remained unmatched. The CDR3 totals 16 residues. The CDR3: CASTALPYSRENEQFF. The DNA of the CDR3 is TGTGCCAGTACCGCTCTCCCGTACTCGCGGGAGAATGAGCAGTTCTTC. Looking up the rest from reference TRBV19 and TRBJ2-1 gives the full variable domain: DGGITQSPKYLFRKEGQNVTLSCEQNLNHDAMYWYRQDPGQGLRLIYYSQIVNDFQKGDIAEGYSVSREKKESFPLTVTSAQKNPTAFYLCASTALPYSRENEQFFGPGTRLTVL.

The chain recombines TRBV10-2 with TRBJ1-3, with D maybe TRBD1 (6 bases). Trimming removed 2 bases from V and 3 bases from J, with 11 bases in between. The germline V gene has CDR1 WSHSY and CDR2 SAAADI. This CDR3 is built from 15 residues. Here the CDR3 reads CASSEERGGGNTIYF. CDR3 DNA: TGCGCCAGCAGTGAGGAACGAGGGGGTGGAAACACCATATATTTT.

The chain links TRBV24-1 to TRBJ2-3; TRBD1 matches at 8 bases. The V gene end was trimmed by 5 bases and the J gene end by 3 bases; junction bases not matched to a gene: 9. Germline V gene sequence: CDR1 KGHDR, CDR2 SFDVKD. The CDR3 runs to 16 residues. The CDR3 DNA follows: TGTGCCACCAGTGCCATTGGACAGGGAAGAACAGATACGCAGTATTTT. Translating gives CATSAIGQGRTDTQYF.

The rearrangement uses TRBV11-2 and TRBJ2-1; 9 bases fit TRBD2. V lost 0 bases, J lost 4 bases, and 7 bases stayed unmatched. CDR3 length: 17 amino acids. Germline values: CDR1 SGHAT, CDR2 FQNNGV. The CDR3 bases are TGTGCCAGCAGCTTAGATTTGGGCGGGAGGGCTTACAATGAGCAGTTCTTC. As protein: CASSLDLGGRAYNEQFF. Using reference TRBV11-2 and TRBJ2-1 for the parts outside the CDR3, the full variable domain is EAGVAQSPRYKIIEKRQSVAFWCNPISGHATLYWYQQILGQGPKLLIQFQNNGVVDDSQLPKDRFSAERLKGVDSTLKIQPAKLEDSAVYLCASSLDLGGRAYNEQFFGPGTRLTVL.

The chain's CDR3 is CATGQGWEKLFF. The CDR3 region has the DNA TGTGCCACAGGACAGGGTTGGGAAAAACTGTTTTTT. The V call is TRBV19, the J call TRBJ1-4, with 8 bases matching TRBD1. Losses at the gene ends were 10 bases for V and 8 bases for J; bases not matched to a gene: 6. The CDR3 sequence is 12 residues long. Germline CDR1 LNHDA, CDR2 SQIVND (reference sequence).

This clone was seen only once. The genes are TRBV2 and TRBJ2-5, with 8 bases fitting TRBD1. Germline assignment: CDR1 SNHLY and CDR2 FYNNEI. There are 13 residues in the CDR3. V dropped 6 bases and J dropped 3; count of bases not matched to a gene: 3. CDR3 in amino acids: CASSWTGKETQYF. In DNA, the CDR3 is TGTGCCAGCAGCTGGACAGGGAAAGAGACCCAGTACTTC.

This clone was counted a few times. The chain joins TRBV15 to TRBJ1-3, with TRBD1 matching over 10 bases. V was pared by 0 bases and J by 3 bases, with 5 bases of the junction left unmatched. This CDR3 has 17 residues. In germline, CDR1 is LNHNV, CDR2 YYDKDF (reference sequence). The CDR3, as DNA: TGTGCCACCAGCAGAGATTCAGGACAGGGGGATGGAAACACCATATATTTT. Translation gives CATSRDSGQGDGNTIYF.

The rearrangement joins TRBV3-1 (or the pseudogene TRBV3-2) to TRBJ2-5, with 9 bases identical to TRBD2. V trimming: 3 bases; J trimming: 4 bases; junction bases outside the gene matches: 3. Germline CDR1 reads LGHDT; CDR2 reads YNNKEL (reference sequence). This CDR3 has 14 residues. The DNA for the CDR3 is TGTGCCAGCAGCCAGGGTAGCGGGGGAGAGACCCAGTACTTC. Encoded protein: CASSQGSGGETQYF.

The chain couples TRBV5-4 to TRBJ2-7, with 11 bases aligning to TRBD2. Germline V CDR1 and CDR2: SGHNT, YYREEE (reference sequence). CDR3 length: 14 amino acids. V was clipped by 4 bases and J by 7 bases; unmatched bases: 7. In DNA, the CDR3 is TGTGCCAGCAGCCTAGCGGGAGGCTCCTCGGAGCAGTACTTC. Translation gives CASSLAGGSSEQYF.

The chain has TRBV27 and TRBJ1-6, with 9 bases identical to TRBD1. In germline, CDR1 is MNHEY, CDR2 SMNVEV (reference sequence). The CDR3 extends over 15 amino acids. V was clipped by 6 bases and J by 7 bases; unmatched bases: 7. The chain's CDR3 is CASRLRDRVNSPLHF. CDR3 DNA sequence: TGTGCCAGCAGATTAAGGGACAGGGTGAATTCACCCCTCCACTTT.

The CDR3 sequence is CASSLGGSGANVLTF. In DNA, the CDR3 is TGTGCCAGCAGCTTAGGGGGCTCTGGGGCCAACGTCCTGACTTTC. The chain links TRBV5-6 to TRBJ2-6, with D perhaps matching TRBD1 (6 bases). V gave up 2 bases and J gave up 0 bases, with 6 bases separating them. The germline gives CDR1 SGHDT, CDR2 YYEEEE. This CDR3 has 15 amino acids.

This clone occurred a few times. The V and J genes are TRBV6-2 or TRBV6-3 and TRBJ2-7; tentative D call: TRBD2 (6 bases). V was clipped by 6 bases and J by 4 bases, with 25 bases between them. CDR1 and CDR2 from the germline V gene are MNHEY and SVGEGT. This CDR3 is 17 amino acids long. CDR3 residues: CASRPKHGGLRTYEQYF. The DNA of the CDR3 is TGTGCCAGCAGACCTAAACATGGGGGACTGCGGACTTACGAGCAGTACTTC.

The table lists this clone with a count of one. CDR3 region: CASSLNPLRGGLTDTQYF. The CDR3 coding sequence is TGCGCCAGCAGCTTGAACCCTCTGCGGGGAGGACTCACAGATACGCAGTATTTT. J is TRBJ2-3 and V is TRBV5-1; a weak D match, TRBD2 (6 bases). The CDR3 consists of 18 residues. The V and J ends lost 1 base and 2 bases respectively, with 20 bases between them. Germline V gene sequence: CDR1 SGHRS, CDR2 YFSETQ. The full variable domain, rest sourced from reference TRBV5-1 and TRBJ2-3, is KAGVTQTPRYLIKTRGQQVTLSCSPISGHRSVSWYQQTPGQGLQFLFEYFSETQRNKGNFPGRFSGRQFSNSRSEMNVSTLELGDSALYLCASSLNPLRGGLTDTQYFGPGTRLTVL.

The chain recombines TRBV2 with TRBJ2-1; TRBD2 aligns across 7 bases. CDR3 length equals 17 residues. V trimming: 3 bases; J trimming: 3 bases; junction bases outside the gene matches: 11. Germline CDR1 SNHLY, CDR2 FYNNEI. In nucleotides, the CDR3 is TGTGCCAGCAGTGATCCCGCCTCTAGCGGCCGCTACAATGAGCAGTTCTTC. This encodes CASSDPASSGRYNEQFF.

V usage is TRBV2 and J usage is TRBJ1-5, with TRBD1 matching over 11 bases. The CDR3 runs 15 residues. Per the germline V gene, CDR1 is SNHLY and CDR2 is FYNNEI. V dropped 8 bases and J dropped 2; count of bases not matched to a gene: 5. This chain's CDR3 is CASGTGGQRNQPQHF. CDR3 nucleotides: TGTGCCAGCGGGACAGGGGGTCAGCGCAATCAGCCCCAGCATTTT.

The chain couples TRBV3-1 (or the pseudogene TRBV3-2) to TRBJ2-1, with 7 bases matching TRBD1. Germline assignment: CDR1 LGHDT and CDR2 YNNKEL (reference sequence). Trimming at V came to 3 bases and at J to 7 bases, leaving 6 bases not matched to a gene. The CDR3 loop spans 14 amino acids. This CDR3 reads CASSHQGQPNEQFF. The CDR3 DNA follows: TGTGCCAGCAGCCACCAGGGACAGCCTAATGAGCAGTTCTTC.

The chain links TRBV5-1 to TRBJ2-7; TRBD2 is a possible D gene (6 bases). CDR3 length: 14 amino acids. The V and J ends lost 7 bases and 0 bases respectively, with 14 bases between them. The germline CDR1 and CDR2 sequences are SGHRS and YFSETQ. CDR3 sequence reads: CASHPGTVSYEQYF. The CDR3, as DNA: TGCGCCAGCCACCCCGGGACTGTCTCCTACGAGCAGTACTTC.

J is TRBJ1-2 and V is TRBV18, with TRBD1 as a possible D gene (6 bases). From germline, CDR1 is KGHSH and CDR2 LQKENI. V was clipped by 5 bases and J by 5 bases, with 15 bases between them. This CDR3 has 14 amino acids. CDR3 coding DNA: TGTGCCAGCTCAAACCGGGACAATTCGTATGGCTACACCTTC. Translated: CASSNRDNSYGYTF.

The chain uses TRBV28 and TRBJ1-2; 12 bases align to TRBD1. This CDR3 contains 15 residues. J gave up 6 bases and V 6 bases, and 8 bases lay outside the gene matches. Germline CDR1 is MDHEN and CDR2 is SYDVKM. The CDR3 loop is CASSGTGGRLDGYTF. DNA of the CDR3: TGTGCCAGCAGCGGGACAGGGGGCAGGTTGGATGGCTACACCTTC.

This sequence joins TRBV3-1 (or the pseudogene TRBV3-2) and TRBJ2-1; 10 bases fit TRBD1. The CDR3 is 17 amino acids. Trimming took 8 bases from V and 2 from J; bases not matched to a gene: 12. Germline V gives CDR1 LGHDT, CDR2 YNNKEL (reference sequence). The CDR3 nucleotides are TGTGCCAGCCGACCAACCGGGACAGGGGTCCCCTACAATGAGCAGTTCTTC. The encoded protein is CASRPTGTGVPYNEQFF.

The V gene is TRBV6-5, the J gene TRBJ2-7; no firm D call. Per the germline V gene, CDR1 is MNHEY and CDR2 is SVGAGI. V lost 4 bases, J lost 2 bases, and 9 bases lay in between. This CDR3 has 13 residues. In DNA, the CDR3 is TGTGCCAGCAGTTTCGCTCACACCTACGAGCAGTACTTC. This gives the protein CASSFAHTYEQYF.